One T cell receptor (beta chain) is described in this entry. Germline V CDR1 and CDR2: MGHDK, SYGVNS. The CDR3 is made up of 16 amino acids. After removal of 1 base from V and 1 base from J, the junction contained 6 bases not matched to a gene. Per the study methods: From reference gene primer amplification, estimates of nucleated cell counts were derived. Assay used: immunoSEQ multiplex PCR; TCRdb lists only in-frame clones, some missing. V, J and clone size are those of that table, while D and trimming were read from the DNA. The sample contains approximately 240,000 clones, around four fifths of which appear only once. The sample comes from a study of blood T cell repertoires in COVID-19. Study as a whole: COVID-19 samples, acute and convalescent, were from the United States, Italy and Spain. The cDNA or gDNA used as material had been derived from T cells, B-cell-depleted T cells, or PBMCs.

The TCR originated in a woman aged 40-49 years with active or convalescent COVID-19. The chain is built from TRBV25-1 and TRBJ2-5; 7 positions agree with TRBD1. Sequenced sample: peripheral blood. The CDR3 is CASSEWQAGGQETQYF. CDR3 DNA sequence: TGTGCCAGCAGTGAATGGCAGGCAGGGGGCCAAGAGACCCAGTACTTC.